This T cell receptor beta chain was documented in a study of shared clonotypes between healthy human individuals. Findings and limits, study-wide: Incompleteness in sorted-subset sequencing, despite large depth, was shown by rarefaction. In a few donors, about 5% of naive CD4 clonotypes appeared in common.

CD8 cells regarded as naive lacked CD45RO, were positively chosen for CCR7, and omitted terminally differentiated effector memory CD45RA+ cells. It was at deep level that the assay was run. Under the authors' procedure: Junction-only sequences without quality scores came from ImmunoSEQ, so filtering differed. Assay used: immunoSEQ multiplex PCR; TCRdb lists only in-frame clones, some missing. Clone size and the V and J calls come from that table; the DNA yielded D and trimming. The data hold more than 2 million clones, with 93% observed a single time. The V segment lost 5 bases and the J segment 9 bases; nucleotides outside the gene matches: 8. The CDR3 has 15 residues. Germline loops: CDR1 SGHVS, CDR2 FQNEAQ. As regards this clone: What it binds is unknown.

J is TRBJ2-1 and V is TRBV7-8; 12 positions agree with TRBD2. The source of this sequence is a man between 18 and 29 years old in good health. Some clones in this sample may be carry-over from other donors' samples. Sequenced material: naive CD8+ T cells from PBMCs. CDR3 DNA: TGTGCCAGCAGCCCCAGACTAGCGGGAGAGGGTGAGCAGTTCTTC. Translating it yields CASSPRLAGEGEQFF.